This T cell receptor (beta chain) was captured in a study of T cell repertoires in cytomegalovirus infection (dated by TCRdb to between 2018 and 2020). As for the study more broadly: Peptide stimulations targeted recently identified HLA-C-restricted CMV epitopes, whose presentation resists viral immunomodulation, together with well-studied HLA-B-restricted epitopes. Donor HLA type was relevant to the analysis, as public TCR beta signatures indicated carriage of CMV infection together with the matching HLA type. Here is what the overall study found, with its caveats: In both this cohort and an independent roughly 400-donor cohort, the cumulative frequency of public TCR beta family members distinguished carriers of CMV infection plus the relevant HLA type. The ex vivo response was dominated by HLA-C-restricted CMV-specific TCR beta clonotypes, and the single most frequent clonotype in two of eight donors was supplied by these HLA-C-restricted clonotypes.

The treatment or condition label, as the study defines it: in vitro stimulation with specific CMV peptide epitopes to enrich CMV-specific T cells. This clonotype was counted only a few times. The antigen it binds to is not known. Within one base of it there is no much larger clone, and no base qualities were kept. Sequenced on an Illumina HiSeq 1500. Using fastp at Q25 and MiXCR, TCRdb reprocessed the public reads and kept productive beta chains. For every CDR3 protein sequence, its rows merge into one entry that carries the most common genes and DNA. Here the sample has approximately 280,000 distinct CDR3 sequences; around 20% occur a single time. The ten biggest clones cover 15% to 20% of the sample. Sample: cultured PBMCs, taken from culture after CMV antigen stimulation. This clonotype was sampled from a human donor in good health (CMV status not recorded). Some clones in this sample may be carry-over from other donors' samples.

The bases read TGTGCCATCAGTGAATTCAGGGGAGAACCATCCTACGAGCAGTACTTC. This gives the protein CAISEFRGEPSYEQYF. The rearrangement combines TRBV10-3 with TRBJ2-7; TRBD1 is possibly the D segment (6 matching bases). CDR3 length: 16 amino acids, cysteine to phenylalanine. The DNA shown is the 48-base CDR3, in frame from base 1. The V end loses 3 bases and the J end loses 1 base, and a stretch of 16 bases separates them. Reading the germline V gene gives CDR1 ENHRY and CDR2 SYGVKD.